The clone carrying this TCR beta chain has a count of ten or more. The sample belongs to a study of T cells after yellow fever vaccination. Germline CDR1 LNHDA, CDR2 SQIVND (reference sequence). V lost 5 bases, J lost 3 bases, and 1 base stayed unmatched. The CDR3 contains 14 residues. TCRdb independently ran MiXCR on the 5' RACE reads; one entry per CDR3 protein. The sample holds around 47,000 distinct CDR3 sequences; 6.8% are singletons and the top ten take approximately 16%. The rearrangement links TRBV19 to TRBJ2-1, with 10 bases fitting TRBD2. The TCR originated in a man under 40 who received the YFV17D yellow fever vaccine. The sequences come from CD8+ T cells not binding an NS4B(214-222) dextramer, sorted from PBMCs, collected 45 days after the yellow fever booster vaccination. The CDR3: CASSGTSVYNEQFF. The CDR3 bases are TGTGCCAGTAGTGGGACTAGCGTCTACAATGAGCAGTTCTTC.